A single sample is the source of the 21 T cell receptor beta chains below, sequenced in a study of T cells in Graves' hyperthyroidism and ophthalmopathy. TCR beta CDR3 regions were amplified from RNA transcripts. HTBI primers were used for first-round RT-PCR of the TCR CDR3. In TCRdb, the multiplex PCR reads were re-called with MiXCR into one record per CDR3 protein. The sample lists roughly 800,000 distinct CDR3 sequences, 35% to 45% occurring once. Sequences were obtained from blood. Source of these receptors: a man between 18 and 35 years old with Graves' hyperthyroidism.

This clonotype was seen only a few times. V is TRBV5-4 and J is TRBJ1-4; the D is unclear. Germline CDR1 SGHNT, CDR2 YYREEE (reference sequence). Trimming shortened V by 0 bases and J by 8 bases, and 14 bases separated the two germline ends. This CDR3 has 15 residues. In DNA, the CDR3 is TGTGCCAGCAGCTTGGAACCGACCCCAGAGGAAAAACTGTTTTTT. It codes for CASSLEPTPEEKLFF.

Concerning this clonotype: One end of the junction fails to match germline, which may point to a read error. V and J are TRBV7-9 and TRBJ1-4; D is unclear. This CDR3 spans 14 amino acids. CDR1 is SEHNR, CDR2 FQNEAQ, per germline (reference sequence). CDR3 sequence: CASTDRATNEKLLF. The CDR3 DNA reads as TGTGCCAGCACAGACCGAGCAACTAATGAAAAACTGCTTTTT.

V is TRBV7-2 and J is TRBJ1-4; maybe TRBD1 (5 bases). Germline V gene sequence: CDR1 SGHTA, CDR2 FQGNSA. The CDR3 spans 13 residues. The V and J ends lost 1 base and 11 bases respectively, with 11 bases between them. The CDR3: CASSLGGSGKLFF. CDR3 nucleotide sequence: TGTGCCAGCAGCTTAGGGGGGTCGGGGAAACTGTTTTTT.

The gene calls are TRBV29-1 and TRBJ1-5; no definite D call. Germline values: CDR1 SQVTM, CDR2 ANQGSEA. CDR3 length equals 11 residues. V lost 8 bases, J lost 3 bases, and 8 bases lay in between. Here the CDR3 DNA reads TGCAGCCAGGAGCCCAATCAGCCCCAGCATTTT. Its protein is CSQEPNQPQHF.

The V call is TRBV7-2, the J call TRBJ1-5; TRBD1 agrees at 8 bases. The germline V gene encodes CDR1 SGHTA and CDR2 FQGNSA. After removal of 1 base from V and 7 bases from J, the junction contained 6 bases not matched to a gene. The CDR3 contains 15 residues. CDR3 sequence (DNA): TGTGCCAGCAGCTTAGGATCAGGGGGCTGGCAGCCCCAGCATTTT. Amino acid sequence: CASSLGSGGWQPQHF.

The chain is built from TRBV29-1 and TRBJ2-7; 8 bases agree with TRBD2. This CDR3 region has 13 residues. V gave up 5 bases and J gave up 3 bases; unmatched junction bases: 6. Looked up from germline, CDR1 is SQVTM and CDR2 is ANQGSEA. The CDR3 reads CSVLAGGIYEQYF. The CDR3 nucleotides are TGCAGCGTTCTTGCGGGAGGAATCTACGAGCAGTACTTC.

The chain employs TRBV6-5 and TRBJ2-5, with a tentative D call TRBD2 (5 bases). Per the germline V gene, CDR1 is MNHEY and CDR2 is SVGAGI. The V end was cut by 2 bases, the J end by 1 base, with 11 bases between. This CDR3 is built from 15 residues. CDR3 sequence reads: CASSYVASLQETQYF. The CDR3 nucleotides are TGTGCCAGCAGTTACGTGGCTAGCCTCCAAGAGACCCAGTACTTC.

The V and J genes are TRBV20-1 and TRBJ2-7; 7 nucleotides match TRBD1. From germline, CDR1 is DFQATT and CDR2 SNEGSKA (reference sequence). The CDR3 runs to 14 residues. V lost 0 bases to trimming and J lost 2 bases; unmatched junction nucleotides: 4. The CDR3 sequence is CSARDRTGTYEQYF. DNA for the CDR3: TGCAGTGCTAGAGATCGGACAGGCACCTACGAGCAGTACTTC.

This clonotype was seen a handful of times. The chain carries TRBV7-9 and TRBJ2-7; D possibly uses TRBD1 or TRBD2 (5 bases each). The germline V gene has CDR1 SEHNR and CDR2 FQNEAQ (reference sequence). The V gene lost 7 bases and the J gene lost 3 bases, with 19 bases spanning the gap. This CDR3 spans 15 amino acids. This CDR3 reads CASTPGQGTFYEQYF. The CDR3 DNA reads TGTGCCAGCACACCGGGGCAGGGCACCTTCTACGAGCAGTACTTC.

This clonotype has ten or more counts. This sequence joins TRBV25-1 and TRBJ2-7, with TRBD1 as a possible D gene (5 bases). The length of the CDR3 is 13 residues. Germline CDR1 reads MGHDK; CDR2 reads SYGVNS. Trimming took off 8 bases at V and 2 bases at J, with 13 bases between the two ends. This chain's CDR3 is CASGTRGTYEQYF. The CDR3 DNA reads as TGTGCCAGCGGAACAAGGGGTACCTACGAGCAGTACTTC.

The chain uses TRBV6-6 and TRBJ2-2; D is uncertain. The V gene's germline CDR1 is MNHNY and CDR2 SVGAGI (reference sequence). CDR3 length: 15 amino acids. V dropped 3 bases and J dropped 1 base, with 9 bases sitting between them. The CDR3 loop reads CASSYQAVNTGELFF. The DNA of the CDR3 is TGTGCCAGCAGTTATCAGGCCGTGAACACCGGGGAGCTGTTTTTT.

This clonotype was observed a few times. The chain has TRBV2 and TRBJ1-5, with D possibly matching TRBD1 (6 bases). The CDR3 runs to 15 residues. Germline V gene lookup returns CDR1 SNHLY and CDR2 FYNNEI. V lost 7 bases to trimming and J lost 0 bases, with 13 bases between them. The CDR3 spells CASTYGTSSNQPQHF. CDR3 nucleotides: TGTGCCAGCACTTACGGGACATCTAGCAATCAGCCCCAGCATTTT.

In this sample, this clonotype turned up many times. The rearrangement links TRBV29-1 to TRBJ2-7; TRBD1 aligns across 7 bases. Germline CDR1 SQVTM, CDR2 ANQGSEA. Trimming removed 4 bases from V and 0 bases from J; junction bases left unmatched: 9. The CDR3 covers 15 residues. The CDR3 bases are TGCAGCGTTGTTTTGGACAGGAAGTCCTCCTACGAGCAGTACTTC. It codes for CSVVLDRKSSYEQYF.

The rearrangement links TRBV12-3 or TRBV12-4 to TRBJ1-1; D ambiguous. V was shortened by 3 bases and J by 5 bases, with 13 bases between the two germline ends. The CDR3 has 14 amino acids. As DNA, the CDR3 is TGTGCCAGCAGTTTGTCCGGGGTGAGAACTGAAGCTTTCTTT. Its translation: CASSLSGVRTEAFF.

The V gene is TRBV4-3, the J gene TRBJ2-2; D gene uncertain. This CDR3 spans 14 amino acids. With 1 base removed from V and 1 base from J, the gap between germline ends came to 4 bases. In germline, CDR1 is LGHNA, CDR2 YSLEER. CDR3 residues: CASSQAGNTGELFF. DNA for the CDR3: TGCGCCAGCAGCCAAGCGGGGAACACCGGGGAGCTGTTTTTT.

This clonotype was recorded many times. The chain combines TRBV2 with TRBJ2-5; D ambiguous. The CDR3 totals 15 residues. Looked up from germline, CDR1 is SNHLY and CDR2 is FYNNEI. V was cut by 4 bases and J by 2 bases, with 14 bases left in between. CDR3 amino acids: CASSGRGRRQETQYF. CDR3 sequence (DNA): TGTGCCAGCAGTGGCCGAGGCAGGCGGCAAGAGACCCAGTACTTC.

The chain uses TRBV14 and TRBJ1-4; no clear D gene. This CDR3 is 13 amino acids long. Germline lookup yields CDR1 SGHDN and CDR2 FVKESK. Trimming stripped 0 bases from V and 8 bases from J, with 7 bases between. Here the CDR3 reads CASSQDFGEKLFF. In DNA, the CDR3 is TGTGCCAGCAGCCAAGATTTCGGAGAAAAACTGTTTTTT.

This clonotype was seen more than once but under ten times. Sequence at one end of the junction differs from germline and may be a read error. The rearrangement joins TRBV7-9 to TRBJ2-5, with D possibly being TRBD2 (5 bases). The germline CDR1 and CDR2 sequences are SEHNR and FQNEAQ (reference sequence). The CDR3 has 13 residues. CDR3 sequence (DNA): TGCGCCAGCAGCCTGGACTTCCTGGGGACCCAGTACTTC. It codes for CASSLDFLGTQYF.

The gene calls are TRBV12-3 or TRBV12-4 and TRBJ1-5, with D perhaps matching TRBD1 (6 bases). V shed 3 bases and J shed 4 bases, with 13 bases lying between them. There are 15 residues in the CDR3. CDR3 in amino acids: CASSFGGIPNQPQHF. The DNA of the CDR3 is TGTGCCAGCAGTTTTGGGGGCATACCGAATCAGCCCCAGCATTTT.

The rearrangement joins TRBV20-1 to TRBJ2-7; tentatively, D is TRBD1 (5 bases). The V gene's germline CDR1 is DFQATT and CDR2 SNEGSKA (reference sequence). The CDR3 loop spans 14 amino acids. V lost 0 bases, J lost 1 base, and 10 bases lay in between. The CDR3 DNA reads as TGCAGTGCTAGAGATCTGGACAATTCCTACGAGCAGTACTTC. It translates to CSARDLDNSYEQYF.

V and J are TRBV30 and TRBJ2-7, with TRBD1 matching over 9 bases. Germline CDR1 GTSNPN, CDR2 SVGIG (reference sequence). This CDR3 contains 14 residues. The J segment lost 6 bases and the V segment lost 5 bases, leaving 11 bases of the junction unmatched. CDR3 nucleotide sequence: TGTGCCTGGCTCGCCGGGACAGGGTTCGGCGAGCAGTACTTC. Amino acid sequence: CAWLAGTGFGEQYF.